Shown below are 10 T cell receptor beta chains from a single sample sequenced in a study of T cell changes during pregnancy in multiple sclerosis. Only in-frame clones appear in the TCRdb table, and some are missing; sequencing was by immunoSEQ multiplex PCR. The repertoire holds about 120,000 clones, with roughly 90% as singletons. The material was peripheral blood, obtained in the third trimester of pregnancy. These receptor sequences come from a female donor with multiple sclerosis, enrolled in a pregnancy study.

The gene calls are TRBV7-2 and TRBJ2-7; D unclear. The CDR3 covers 12 residues. CDR1 is SGHTA and CDR2 is FQGNSA in the germline V gene. Trimming removed 8 bases from V and 2 bases from J, with 10 bases in between. The CDR3 here is CASGSTTYEQYF. The CDR3 DNA sequence: TGTGCCAGCGGATCGACAACCTACGAGCAGTACTTC.

The chain is built from TRBV2 and TRBJ2-2; 7 nucleotides agree with TRBD1. CDR3 length: 16 amino acids. The V and J ends lost 7 bases and 5 bases, in that order; junction bases with no gene match: 13. Germline loops: CDR1 SNHLY, CDR2 FYNNEI. The DNA for the CDR3 is TGTGCCAGCACTTGGGGGTCCGCACAGGGGACCGGGGAGCTGTTTTTT. This codes for CASTWGSAQGTGELFF.

V usage is TRBV9 and J usage is TRBJ2-5, with 9 bases matching TRBD2. V was pared by 0 bases and J by 2 bases, with 11 bases of the junction left unmatched. Per the germline V gene, CDR1 is SGDLS and CDR2 is YYNGEE. This CDR3 is 18 amino acids long. The chain's CDR3 is CASSVVAGGPGQQETQYF. As DNA, the CDR3 is TGTGCCAGCAGCGTAGTCGCGGGGGGGCCGGGACAGCAAGAGACCCAGTACTTC.

The gene calls are TRBV19 and TRBJ1-1; 8 positions match TRBD1. V gave up 9 bases and J gave up 0 bases; unmatched junction bases: 6. This CDR3 region has 14 residues. The germline CDR1 and CDR2 sequences are LNHDA and SQIVND (reference sequence). CDR3 DNA sequence: TGTGCCAGCAACAGGGGGAACATGAACACTGAAGCTTTCTTT. This gives the protein CASNRGNMNTEAFF.

V is TRBV5-1 and J is TRBJ2-2; D perhaps matches TRBD2 (5 bases). Germline CDR1 SGHRS, CDR2 YFSETQ. Trimming removed 4 bases from V and 4 bases from J, with 8 bases in between. This CDR3 has 13 amino acids. CDR3 DNA: TGCGCCAGCAGCGCAGAGGGCACCGGGGAGCTGTTTTTT. Protein: CASSAEGTGELFF.

This chain joins TRBV5-1 and TRBJ2-1, with a weak D call TRBD2 (7 bases). The CDR3 totals 15 residues. V was shortened by 4 bases and J by 6 bases, with 17 bases between the two germline ends. CDR1 and CDR2 (germline): SGHRS, YFSETQ. The chain's CDR3 is CASSPGGGGPNEQFF. In nucleotides, the CDR3 is TGCGCCAGCAGCCCCGGTGGGGGGGGGCCCAATGAGCAGTTCTTC.

V usage is TRBV4-1 and J usage is TRBJ2-1; 10 nucleotides line up with TRBD2. V shed 3 bases and J 0 bases; nucleotides not matched to a gene: 2. CDR1 is MGHRA, CDR2 YSYEKL, per germline. This CDR3 region has 16 residues. CDR3 DNA sequence: TGCGCCAGCAGCCATCCTAGCGGGAGCTCCTACAATGAGCAGTTCTTC. Its translation is CASSHPSGSSYNEQFF.

The V call is TRBV11-2, the J call TRBJ2-1; TRBD2 agrees at 9 bases. Germline V gene lookup returns CDR1 SGHAT and CDR2 FQNNGV. CDR3 length: 16 amino acids. With V trimmed by 1 base and J by 4 bases, 5 bases remained unmatched. For the CDR3, the DNA is TGTGCCAGCAGCTTAGGTAGGCTAGCGGGATACAATGAGCAGTTCTTC. Translating gives CASSLGRLAGYNEQFF.

Here the CDR3 reads CASSPGTSGVFSYNEQFF. The CDR3 bases are TGTGCCAGCAGCCCCGGGACTAGCGGGGTTTTCTCCTACAATGAGCAGTTCTTC. The J gene is TRBJ2-1, the V gene TRBV7-6; 13 bases agree with TRBD2. The length of the CDR3 is 18 residues. Per the germline V gene, CDR1 is SGHVS and CDR2 is FNYEAQ. V shed 5 bases, J shed 0 bases, and the junction held 7 bases outside the gene matches. The full variable domain, in which reference TRBV7-6 and TRBJ2-1 provide the parts outside the CDR3, is GAGVSQSPRYKVTKRGQDVALRCDPISGHVSLYWYRQALGQGPEFLTYFNYEAQQDKSGLPNDRFSAERPEGSISTLTIQRTEQRDSAMYRCASSPGTSGVFSYNEQFFGPGTRLTVL.

The chain employs TRBV5-1 and TRBJ1-6, with TRBD1 matching 8 bases. The CDR3 extends over 14 amino acids. V lost 4 bases and J lost 9; bases outside the gene matches: 6. Per the germline V gene, CDR1 is SGHRS and CDR2 is YFSETQ. The CDR3 nucleotides are TGCGCCAGCAGCGACAGGACAGGGAGTTCACCCCTCCACTTT. It is translated as CASSDRTGSSPLHF.